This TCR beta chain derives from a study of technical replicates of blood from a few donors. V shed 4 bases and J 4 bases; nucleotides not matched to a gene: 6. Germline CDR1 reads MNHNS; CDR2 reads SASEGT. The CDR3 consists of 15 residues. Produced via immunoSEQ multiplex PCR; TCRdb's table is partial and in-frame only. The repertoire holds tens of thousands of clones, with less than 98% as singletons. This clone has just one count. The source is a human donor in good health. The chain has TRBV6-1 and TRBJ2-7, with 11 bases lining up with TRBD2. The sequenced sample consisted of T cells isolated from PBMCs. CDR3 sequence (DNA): TGTGCCAGCAGTGCCACGACTAGCGGGGTGTACGAGCAGTACTTC. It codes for CASSATTSGVYEQYF.